A few counts support the clone carrying this T cell receptor beta chain. Germline V gene data show CDR1 as SGHVS and CDR2 as FNYEAQ. This CDR3 is built from 18 residues. V was pared by 2 bases and J by 4 bases, with 23 bases between. This entry comes from a study of T cells in Graves' hyperthyroidism and ophthalmopathy. At the level of the study: Peripheral blood collection took place at initial diagnosis, before any treatment.

Researchers amplified the TCR beta CDR3 regions from RNA transcripts. RT-PCR in the first round (using the HTBI primer set) targeted the TCR CDR3. TCRdb reprocessed the multiplex PCR reads via MiXCR and lists one record per CDR3 protein. The data show a few hundred thousand distinct CDR3 sequences, approximately 18% seen once. The cohort's ophthalmopathy patients, a group with duration under 3 months, had a Clinical Activity Score of at least 3 and a NOSPECS grade of at least 4. The source material was blood. The source is a man between 50 and 59 years old with Graves' ophthalmopathy. The rearrangement joins TRBV7-6 to TRBJ1-2, with D tentatively TRBD1 (6 bases). CDR3 sequence reads: CASSLTTGGPTLSYGYTF. DNA of the CDR3: TGTGCCAGCAGCTTAACGACAGGAGGACCCACCCTAAGCTATGGCTACACCTTC.